There are a few counts of the clone carrying this TCR beta chain. This record belongs to a study of identical twins. J gave up 1 base and V 4 bases, and 6 bases lay outside the gene matches. The CDR3 is made up of 16 amino acids. CDR1 and CDR2 (germline): MNHEY, SVGEGT. A universal primer site was incorporated via template switching, and the cDNA contained unique molecular identifiers. TCRdb reanalysed the 5' RACE reads using MiXCR and keeps one entry per CDR3 protein. The sample records approximately 890,000 distinct CDR3 sequences, 9% to 15% being singletons. These sequences were also reported in another study, on yellow fever vaccine responses in identical twins.

The TCR originated in a young woman in good health. The sequenced sample consisted of PBMCs. The chain carries TRBV6-2 or TRBV6-3 and TRBJ2-5, with 10 bases fitting TRBD2. CDR3 nucleotide sequence: TGTGCCAGCAGTTCCCTCGGACTAGCGGTCCAAGAGACCCAGTACTTC. Its protein product is CASSSLGLAVQETQYF.